A single sample is the source of the 10 T cell receptor beta chains below, sequenced in a study of blood T cell repertoires in COVID-19. Only in-frame clones appear in the TCRdb table, and some are missing; sequencing was by immunoSEQ multiplex PCR. Of some 48,000 clones detected, 70% to 90% appear once; the ten largest clones hold roughly 2.5%. The sequenced sample was peripheral blood. These receptors originate from an elderly woman with COVID-19, enrolled during active disease.

The chain employs TRBV24-1 and TRBJ1-2; TRBD1 might be the D (6 bases). CDR3 length equals 16 residues. Germline CDR1 KGHDR, CDR2 SFDVKD. V lost 2 bases to trimming and J lost 6 bases, with 18 bases between them. CDR3 DNA: TGTGCCACCAGTGATTATGGCGAGGGGGAGGGGAATGGCTACACCTTC. Encoded protein: CATSDYGEGEGNGYTF.

V gene TRBV19 combines with J gene TRBJ1-2, with 8 bases fitting TRBD1. The CDR3 sequence is 13 residues long. Unmatched junction bases numbered 3, after V lost 6 bases and J lost 3 bases. Germline V lookup: CDR1 LNHDA, CDR2 SQIVND (reference sequence). DNA of the CDR3: TGTGCCAGTAGCCGGGGACAGGACTATGGCTACACCTTC. Translating gives CASSRGQDYGYTF.

The chain employs TRBV5-1 and TRBJ1-1; 8 nucleotides agree with TRBD1. The germline V gene has CDR1 SGHRS and CDR2 YFSETQ. The CDR3 covers 14 residues. V lost 4 bases to trimming and J lost 3 bases; unmatched junction nucleotides: 5. Here the CDR3 reads CASSTDRGYTEAFF. The DNA of the CDR3 is TGCGCCAGCAGCACCGACAGGGGATACACTGAAGCTTTCTTT.

The rearrangement uses TRBV5-1 and TRBJ2-7, with TRBD1 matching over 8 bases. The CDR3 is 14 amino acids. Trimming cost V 6 bases and J 1 base; bases outside gene matches: 6. Germline assignment: CDR1 SGHRS and CDR2 YFSETQ. The CDR3 DNA sequence: TGCGCCAGCACCCAGGGACAGGTGTCCTACGAGCAGTACTTC. Translated, it gives CASTQGQVSYEQYF.

This rearrangement joins TRBV27 to TRBJ1-6, with TRBD1 identical over 12 bases. V lost 6 bases to trimming and J lost 6 bases; unmatched junction nucleotides: 3. CDR1 and CDR2 (germline): MNHEY, SMNVEV (reference sequence). CDR3 length: 15 residues. CDR3 sequence: CASRGQGAINSPLHF. CDR3 DNA: TGTGCCAGCAGGGGACAGGGGGCAATTAATTCACCCCTCCACTTT.

This clone was counted only a few times. The chain joins TRBV24-1 to TRBJ2-7, with D unclear. Trimming left V 7 bases short and J 6 bases short, with 9 bases between. This CDR3 contains 11 residues. CDR1 is KGHDR and CDR2 is SFDVKD in the germline V gene. This chain's CDR3 is CATRAKFEQYF. The CDR3 bases are TGTGCCACCAGGGCAAAGTTCGAGCAGTACTTC.

The J gene is TRBJ1-1, the V gene TRBV30, with TRBD1 identical over 12 bases. The CDR3 runs 15 residues. Germline V gene sequence: CDR1 GTSNPN, CDR2 SVGIG (reference sequence). Unmatched junction bases numbered 6, after V lost 7 bases and J lost 0 bases. This chain's CDR3 is CASGGTGGMNTEAFF. The CDR3 DNA follows: TGTGCCTCCGGAGGGACAGGGGGCATGAACACTGAAGCTTTCTTT.

The V call is TRBV29-1, the J call TRBJ1-6, with no clear D. V was trimmed by 4 bases and J by 0 bases, leaving 4 bases between them. Per the germline V gene, CDR1 is SQVTM and CDR2 is ANQGSEA. The CDR3 is 13 residues long. Here the CDR3 DNA reads TGCAGCGTTGGTAGCTCCTATAATTCACCCCTCCACTTT. Its protein product is CSVGSSYNSPLHF.

This rearrangement joins TRBV6-5 to TRBJ2-1; 9 positions match TRBD2. Germline V gives CDR1 MNHEY, CDR2 SVGAGI. Trimming at V came to 6 bases and at J to 4 bases, leaving 7 bases not matched to a gene. The CDR3 length is 15 residues. CDR3 loop: CASRRPSGKYNEQFF. The CDR3 DNA is TGTGCCAGCAGGCGCCCTAGCGGGAAGTACAATGAGCAGTTCTTC.

This chain connects TRBV28 to TRBJ2-2, with TRBD1 matching over 10 bases. Per the germline V gene, CDR1 is MDHEN and CDR2 is SYDVKM. V dropped 6 bases and J dropped 9; count of bases not matched to a gene: 7. This CDR3 region has 14 residues. The DNA of the CDR3 is TGTGCCAGCAGGCTCGTGGACAGGGGGAGGGAGCTGTTTTTT. Translation gives CASRLVDRGRELFF.